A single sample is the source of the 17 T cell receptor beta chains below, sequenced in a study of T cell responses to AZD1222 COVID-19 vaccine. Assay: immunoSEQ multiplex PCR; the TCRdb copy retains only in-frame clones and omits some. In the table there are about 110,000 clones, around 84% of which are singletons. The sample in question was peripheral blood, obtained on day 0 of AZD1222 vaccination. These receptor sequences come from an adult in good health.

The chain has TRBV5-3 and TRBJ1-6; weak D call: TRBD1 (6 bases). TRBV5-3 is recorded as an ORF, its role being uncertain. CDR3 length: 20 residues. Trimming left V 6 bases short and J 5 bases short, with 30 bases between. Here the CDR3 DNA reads TGTGCCAGAACCCGGCCACAAAAACCGGGACACCTAGTAAATAATTCACCCCTCCACTTT. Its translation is CARTRPQKPGHLVNNSPLHF.

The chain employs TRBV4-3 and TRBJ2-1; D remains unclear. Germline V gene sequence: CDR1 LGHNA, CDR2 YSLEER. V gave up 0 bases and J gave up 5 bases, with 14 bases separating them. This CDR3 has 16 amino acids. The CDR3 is CASSQDRAFPNNEQFF. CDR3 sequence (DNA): TGCGCCAGCAGCCAAGATAGGGCCTTCCCTAACAATGAGCAGTTCTTC.

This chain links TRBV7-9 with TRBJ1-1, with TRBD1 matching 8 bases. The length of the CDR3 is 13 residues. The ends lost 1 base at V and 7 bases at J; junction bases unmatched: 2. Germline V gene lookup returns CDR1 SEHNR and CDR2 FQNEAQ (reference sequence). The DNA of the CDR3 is TGTGCCAGCAGCTTAGTACAGGGGGGTGAAGCTTTCTTT. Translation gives CASSLVQGGEAFF.

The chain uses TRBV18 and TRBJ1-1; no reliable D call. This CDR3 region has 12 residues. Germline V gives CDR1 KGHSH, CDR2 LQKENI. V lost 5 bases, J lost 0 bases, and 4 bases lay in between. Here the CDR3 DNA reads TGTGCCAGCTCAAATTTGAACACTGAAGCTTTCTTT. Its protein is CASSNLNTEAFF.

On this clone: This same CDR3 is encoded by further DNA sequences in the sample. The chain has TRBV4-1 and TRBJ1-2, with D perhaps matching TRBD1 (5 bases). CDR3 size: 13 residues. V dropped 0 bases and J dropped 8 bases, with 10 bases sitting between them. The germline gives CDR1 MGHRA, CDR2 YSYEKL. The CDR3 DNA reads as TGCGCCAGCAGCCAAGATCTTGGGGACGGCTACACCTTC. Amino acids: CASSQDLGDGYTF.

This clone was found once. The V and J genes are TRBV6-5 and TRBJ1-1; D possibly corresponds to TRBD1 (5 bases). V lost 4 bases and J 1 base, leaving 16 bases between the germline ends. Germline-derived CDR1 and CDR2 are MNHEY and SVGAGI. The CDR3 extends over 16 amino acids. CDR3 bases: TGTGCCAGCAGTTCACCGTGGACACCTAGGAACACTGAAGCTTTCTTT. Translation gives CASSSPWTPRNTEAFF.

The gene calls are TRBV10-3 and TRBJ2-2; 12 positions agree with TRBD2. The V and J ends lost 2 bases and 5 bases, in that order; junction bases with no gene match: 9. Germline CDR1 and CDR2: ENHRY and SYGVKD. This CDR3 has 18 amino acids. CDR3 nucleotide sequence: TGTGCCATCAGTGAGCTGCCCGGGCTAGCGGGGGGGACCGGGGAGCTGTTTTTT. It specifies CAISELPGLAGGTGELFF.

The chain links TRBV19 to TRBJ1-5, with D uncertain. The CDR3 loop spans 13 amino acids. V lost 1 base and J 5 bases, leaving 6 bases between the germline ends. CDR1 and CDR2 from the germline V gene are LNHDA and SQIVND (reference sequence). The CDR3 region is CASSIGRDQPQHF. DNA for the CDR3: TGTGCCAGTAGTATAGGGAGGGATCAGCCCCAGCATTTT.

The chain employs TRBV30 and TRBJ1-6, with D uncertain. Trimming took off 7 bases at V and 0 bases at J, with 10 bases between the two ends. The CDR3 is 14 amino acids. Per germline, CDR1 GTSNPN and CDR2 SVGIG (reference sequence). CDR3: CASGSSSYNSPLHF. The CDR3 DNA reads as TGTGCCTCCGGGTCGAGCTCCTATAATTCACCCCTCCACTTT.

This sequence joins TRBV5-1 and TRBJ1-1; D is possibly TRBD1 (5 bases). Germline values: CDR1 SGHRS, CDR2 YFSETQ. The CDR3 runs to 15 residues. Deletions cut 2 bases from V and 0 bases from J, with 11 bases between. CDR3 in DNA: TGCGCCAGCAGCTTCCGGGACGGTCTGAACACTGAAGCTTTCTTT. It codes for CASSFRDGLNTEAFF. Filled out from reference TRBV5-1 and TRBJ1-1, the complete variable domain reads KAGVTQTPRYLIKTRGQQVTLSCSPISGHRSVSWYQQTPGQGLQFLFEYFSETQRNKGNFPGRFSGRQFSNSRSEMNVSTLELGDSALYLCASSFRDGLNTEAFFGQGTRLTVV.

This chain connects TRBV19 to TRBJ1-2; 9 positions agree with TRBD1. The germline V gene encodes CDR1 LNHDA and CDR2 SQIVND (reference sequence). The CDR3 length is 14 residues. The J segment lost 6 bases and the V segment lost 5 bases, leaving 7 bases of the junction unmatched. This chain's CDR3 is CASSSLTGGDGYTF. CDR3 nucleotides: TGTGCCAGTAGTTCACTCACAGGGGGCGATGGCTACACCTTC. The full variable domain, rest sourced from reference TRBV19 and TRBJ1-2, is DGGITQSPKYLFRKEGQNVTLSCEQNLNHDAMYWYRQDPGQGLRLIYYSQIVNDFQKGDIAEGYSVSREKKESFPLTVTSAQKNPTAFYLCASSSLTGGDGYTFGSGTRLTVV.

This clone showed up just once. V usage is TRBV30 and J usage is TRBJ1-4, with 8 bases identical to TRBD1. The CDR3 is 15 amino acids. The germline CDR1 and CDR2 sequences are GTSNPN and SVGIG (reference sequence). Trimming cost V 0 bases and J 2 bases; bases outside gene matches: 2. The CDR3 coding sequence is TGTGCCTGGAGTGTCCCAGGGGGCACTAATGAAAAACTGTTTTTT. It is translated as CAWSVPGGTNEKLFF.

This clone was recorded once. DNA for the CDR3: TGTGCCAGCAGCTTAGCGTCGGGGGTTCCTGAAGCTTTCTTT. Its translation: CASSLASGVPEAFF. The rearrangement joins TRBV13 to TRBJ1-1; D may be TRBD1 (5 bases). The CDR3 length is 14 residues. V lost 1 base, J lost 6 bases, and 12 bases lay in between. CDR1 and CDR2 (germline): PRHDT, FYEKMQ (reference sequence).

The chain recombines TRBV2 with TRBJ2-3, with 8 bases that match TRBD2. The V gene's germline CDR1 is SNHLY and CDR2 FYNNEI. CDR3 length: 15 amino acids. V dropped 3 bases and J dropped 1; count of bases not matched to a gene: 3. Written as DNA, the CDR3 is TGTGCCAGCAGTGATAGGCGGGGGGGCACAGATACGCAGTATTTT. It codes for CASSDRRGGTDTQYF. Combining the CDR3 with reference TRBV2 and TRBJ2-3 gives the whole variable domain EPEVTQTPSHQVTQMGQEVILRCVPISNHLYFYWYRQILGQKVEFLVSFYNNEISEKSEIFDDQFSVERPDGSNFTLKIRSTKLEDSAMYFCASSDRRGGTDTQYFGPGTRLTVL.

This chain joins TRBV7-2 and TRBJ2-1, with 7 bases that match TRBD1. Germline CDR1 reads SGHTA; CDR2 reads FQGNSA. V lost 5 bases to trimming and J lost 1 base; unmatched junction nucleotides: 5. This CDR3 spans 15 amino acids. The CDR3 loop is CASSLGQASYNEQFF. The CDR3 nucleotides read TGTGCCAGCAGCCTCGGACAGGCGTCCTACAATGAGCAGTTCTTC.

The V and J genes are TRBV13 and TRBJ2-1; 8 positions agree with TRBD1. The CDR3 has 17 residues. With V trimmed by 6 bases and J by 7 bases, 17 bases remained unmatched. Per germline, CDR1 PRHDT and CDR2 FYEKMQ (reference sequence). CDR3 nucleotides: TGTGCCAGCAGACTTCGTGGGGCAGGGGGCGGTCGGAATGAGCAGTTCTTC. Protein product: CASRLRGAGGGRNEQFF.

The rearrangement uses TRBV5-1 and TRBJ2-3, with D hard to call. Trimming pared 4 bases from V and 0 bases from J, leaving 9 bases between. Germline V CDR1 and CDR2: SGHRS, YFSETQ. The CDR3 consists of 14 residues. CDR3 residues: CASSKDGSTDTQYF. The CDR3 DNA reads TGCGCCAGCAGCAAAGACGGTAGCACAGATACGCAGTATTTT.